This T cell receptor beta chain originates from a study of human T cells and chemical hapten exposure. Study information: 2% DPC applied to a 2 cm by 2 cm arm area sensitized donors. TCR yields per sample varied mostly from small pooled library volume differences.

For this clonotype: Just one base apart from a much larger clone, this may be a read error.

The library put unique molecular identifiers onto individual cDNA molecules. TCRdb redid the calling of the RACE reads with MiXCR, one entry per CDR3 protein. Of more than 90,000 distinct CDR3 sequences listed, about an eighth were seen once; the top ten hold 2.5% to 3.5%. The time point was: patch test 2, 6 weeks after DPC sensitization. As to treatment: therapeutic diphenylcyclopropenone sensitization with weekly scalp DPC. At patch-test visits, sampling came before the patch test. The TCR comes from a woman aged 40 to 49 with alopecia areata. Some clones in this sample may be carry-over from other donors' samples. This sample comprised whole blood, obtained in connection with sensitization to the hapten diphenylcyclopropenone (DPC).

The CDR3 DNA sequence: TGTGCCACGGGCAGGGGCCGCCACACTGAAGCTTTCTTT. Residues: CATGRGRHTEAFF. The chain uses TRBV28 and TRBJ1-1; D perhaps matches TRBD1 (6 bases). The CDR3 length is 13 residues. V was shortened by 10 bases and J by 3 bases, with 15 bases between the two germline ends. CDR1 is MDHEN, CDR2 SYDVKM, per germline.